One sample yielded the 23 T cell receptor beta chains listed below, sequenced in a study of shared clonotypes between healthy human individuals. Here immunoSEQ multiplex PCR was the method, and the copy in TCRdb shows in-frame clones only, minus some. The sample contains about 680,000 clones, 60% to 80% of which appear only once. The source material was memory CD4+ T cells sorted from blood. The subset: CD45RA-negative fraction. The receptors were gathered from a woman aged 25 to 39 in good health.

The CDR3 loop reads CASSLPVESTEAFF. The CDR3 nucleotides read TGTGCCAGCTCACTCCCGGTGGAGAGCACTGAAGCTTTCTTT. The J gene is TRBJ1-1, the V gene TRBV18; no reliable D call. V lost 4 bases to trimming and J lost 4 bases, with 13 bases between them. This CDR3 region has 14 residues. CDR1 and CDR2 from the germline V gene are KGHSH and LQKENI.

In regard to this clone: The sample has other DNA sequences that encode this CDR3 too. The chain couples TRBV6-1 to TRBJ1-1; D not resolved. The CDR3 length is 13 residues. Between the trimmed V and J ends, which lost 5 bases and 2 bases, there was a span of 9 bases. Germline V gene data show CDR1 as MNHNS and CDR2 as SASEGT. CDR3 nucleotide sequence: TGTGCCAGCAGTCCTCCAGAAAACACTGAAGCTTTCTTT. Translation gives CASSPPENTEAFF.

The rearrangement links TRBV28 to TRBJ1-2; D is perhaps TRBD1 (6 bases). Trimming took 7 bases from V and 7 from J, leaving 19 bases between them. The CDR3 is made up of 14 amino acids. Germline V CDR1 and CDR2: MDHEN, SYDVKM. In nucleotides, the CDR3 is TGTGCCAGCACCAGCAGTTCAGGGGCTTTTGGCTACACCTTC. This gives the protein CASTSSSGAFGYTF.

CDR3 in amino acids: CASSLLGNSGNTIYF. The CDR3 DNA reads as TGTGCCAGCAGTTTATTGGGGAACTCTGGAAACACCATATATTTT. The chain links TRBV27 to TRBJ1-3; the D is unclear. The CDR3 length is 15 residues. The ends were cut back, 1 base at V and 0 bases at J, with 7 bases in the middle. Germline V CDR1 and CDR2: MNHEY, SMNVEV (reference sequence).

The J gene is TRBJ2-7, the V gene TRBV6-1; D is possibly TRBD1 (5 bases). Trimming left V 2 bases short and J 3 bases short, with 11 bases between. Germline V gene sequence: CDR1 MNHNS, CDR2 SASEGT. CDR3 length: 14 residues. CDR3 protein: CASSEYVTDYEQYF. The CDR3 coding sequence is TGTGCCAGCAGTGAATATGTGACAGACTACGAGCAGTACTTC.

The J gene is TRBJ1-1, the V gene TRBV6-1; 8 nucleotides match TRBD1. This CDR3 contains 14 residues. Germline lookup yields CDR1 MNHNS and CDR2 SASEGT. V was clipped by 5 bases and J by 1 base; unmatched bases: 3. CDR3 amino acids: CASSPGTGNTEAFF. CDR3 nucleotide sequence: TGTGCCAGCAGTCCCGGGACAGGGAACACTGAAGCTTTCTTT.

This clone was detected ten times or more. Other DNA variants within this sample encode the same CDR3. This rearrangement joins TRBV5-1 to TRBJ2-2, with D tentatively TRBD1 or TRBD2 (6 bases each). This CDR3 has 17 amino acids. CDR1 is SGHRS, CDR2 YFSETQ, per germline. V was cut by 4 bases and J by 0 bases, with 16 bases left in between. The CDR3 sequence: CASSRTGGDTNTGELFF. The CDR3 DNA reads TGCGCCAGCAGCCGGACCGGCGGGGACACGAACACCGGGGAGCTGTTTTTT.

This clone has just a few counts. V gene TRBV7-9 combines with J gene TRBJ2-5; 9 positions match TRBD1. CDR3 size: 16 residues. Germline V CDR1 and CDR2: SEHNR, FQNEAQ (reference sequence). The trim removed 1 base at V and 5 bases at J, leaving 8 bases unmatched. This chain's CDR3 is CASSLVPGQGQETQYF. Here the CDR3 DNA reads TGTGCCAGCAGCTTAGTGCCGGGACAGGGTCAGGAGACCCAGTACTTC.

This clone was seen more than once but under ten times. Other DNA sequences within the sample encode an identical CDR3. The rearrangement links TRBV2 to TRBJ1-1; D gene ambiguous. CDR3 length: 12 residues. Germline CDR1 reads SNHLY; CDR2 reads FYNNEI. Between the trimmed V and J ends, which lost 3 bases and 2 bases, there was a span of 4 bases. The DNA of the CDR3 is TGTGCCAGCAGTGACCCTAACACTGAAGCTTTCTTT. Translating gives CASSDPNTEAFF.

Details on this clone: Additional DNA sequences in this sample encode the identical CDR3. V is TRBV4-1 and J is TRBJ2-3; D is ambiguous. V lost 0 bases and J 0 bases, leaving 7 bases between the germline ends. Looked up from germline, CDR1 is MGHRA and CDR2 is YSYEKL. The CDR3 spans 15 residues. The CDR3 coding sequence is TGCGCCAGCAGCCAAGATAGAGATAGCACAGATACGCAGTATTTT. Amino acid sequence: CASSQDRDSTDTQYF.

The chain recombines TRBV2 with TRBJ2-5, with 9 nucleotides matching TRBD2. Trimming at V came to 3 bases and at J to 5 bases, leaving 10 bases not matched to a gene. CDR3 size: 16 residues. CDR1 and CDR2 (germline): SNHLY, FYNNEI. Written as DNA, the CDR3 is TGTGCCAGCAGTGATGGTCTAGCGGGGACGAGCGAGACCCAGTACTTC. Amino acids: CASSDGLAGTSETQYF.

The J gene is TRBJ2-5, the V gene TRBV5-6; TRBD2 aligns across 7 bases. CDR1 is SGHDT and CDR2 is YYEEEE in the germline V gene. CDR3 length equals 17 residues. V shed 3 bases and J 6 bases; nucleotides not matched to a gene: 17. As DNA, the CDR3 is TGTGCCAGCAGCTCTTCAGTCGAGTTGTACGGGAGGAAGACCCAGTACTTC. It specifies CASSSSVELYGRKTQYF. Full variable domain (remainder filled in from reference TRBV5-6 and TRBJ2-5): DAGVTQSPTHLIKTRGQQVTLRCSPKSGHDTVSWYQQALGQGPQFIFQYYEEEERQRGNFPDRFSGHQFPNYSSELNVNALLLGDSALYLCASSSSVELYGRKTQYFGPGTRLLVL.

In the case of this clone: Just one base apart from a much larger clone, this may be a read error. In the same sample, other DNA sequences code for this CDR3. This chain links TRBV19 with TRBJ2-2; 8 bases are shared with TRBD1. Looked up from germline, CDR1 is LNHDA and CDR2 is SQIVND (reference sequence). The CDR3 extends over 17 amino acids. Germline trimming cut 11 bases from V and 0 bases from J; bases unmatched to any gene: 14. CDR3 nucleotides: TGTGCCTCCTGCGGCCTAGCAGGGGGCGCGAACACCGGGGAGCTGTTTTTT. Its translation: CASCGLAGGANTGELFF.

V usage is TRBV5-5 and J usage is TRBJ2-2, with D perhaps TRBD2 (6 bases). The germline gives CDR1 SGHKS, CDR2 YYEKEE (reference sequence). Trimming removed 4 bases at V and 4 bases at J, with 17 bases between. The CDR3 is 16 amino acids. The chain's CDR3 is CASSLITSSSTGELFF. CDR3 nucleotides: TGTGCCAGCAGCCTCATAACTAGCAGCAGCACCGGGGAGCTGTTTTTT.

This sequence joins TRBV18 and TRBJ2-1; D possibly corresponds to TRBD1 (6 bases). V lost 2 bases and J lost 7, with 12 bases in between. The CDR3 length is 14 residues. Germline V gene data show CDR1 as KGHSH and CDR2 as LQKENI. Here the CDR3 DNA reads TGTGCCAGCTCACCAAGCAGGGGAGCAAATGAGCAGTTCTTC. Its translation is CASSPSRGANEQFF.

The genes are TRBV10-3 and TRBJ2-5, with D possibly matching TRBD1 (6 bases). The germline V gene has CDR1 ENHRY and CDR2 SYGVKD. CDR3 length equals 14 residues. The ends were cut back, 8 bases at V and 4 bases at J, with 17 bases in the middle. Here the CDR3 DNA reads TGTGCCATCGGCCGCTCAGGGGAACGAGAGACCCAGTACTTC. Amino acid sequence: CAIGRSGERETQYF.

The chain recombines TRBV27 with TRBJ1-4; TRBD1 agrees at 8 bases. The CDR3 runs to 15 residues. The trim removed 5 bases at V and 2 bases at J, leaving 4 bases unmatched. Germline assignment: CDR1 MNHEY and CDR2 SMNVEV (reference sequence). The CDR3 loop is CASSPGQGTNEKLFF. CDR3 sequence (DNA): TGTGCCAGCAGTCCAGGACAGGGCACTAATGAAAAACTGTTTTTT.

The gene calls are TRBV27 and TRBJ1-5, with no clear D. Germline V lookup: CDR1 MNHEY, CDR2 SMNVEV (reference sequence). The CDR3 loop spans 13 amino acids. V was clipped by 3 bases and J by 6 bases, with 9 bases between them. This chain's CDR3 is CASSLAGGQPQHF. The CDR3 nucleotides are TGTGCCAGCAGTTTGGCGGGTGGTCAGCCCCAGCATTTT.

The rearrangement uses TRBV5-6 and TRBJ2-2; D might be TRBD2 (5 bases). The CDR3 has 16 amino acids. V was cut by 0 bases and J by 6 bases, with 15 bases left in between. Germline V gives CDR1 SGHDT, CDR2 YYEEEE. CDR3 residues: CASSLVGKGFAGELFF. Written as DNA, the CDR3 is TGTGCCAGCAGCTTGGTCGGGAAGGGTTTTGCCGGGGAGCTGTTTTTT.

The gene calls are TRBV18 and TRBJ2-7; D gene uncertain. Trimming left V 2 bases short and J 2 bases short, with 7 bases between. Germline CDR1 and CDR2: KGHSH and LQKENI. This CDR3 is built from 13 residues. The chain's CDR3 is CASSPTRTYEQYF. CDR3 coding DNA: TGTGCCAGCTCACCAACGAGGACCTACGAGCAGTACTTC.

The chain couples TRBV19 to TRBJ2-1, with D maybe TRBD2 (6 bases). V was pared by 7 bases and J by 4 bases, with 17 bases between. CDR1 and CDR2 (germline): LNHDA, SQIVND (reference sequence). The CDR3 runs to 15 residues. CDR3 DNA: TGTGCCAGTACCCCCGGAAGGAGGGAATACAATGAGCAGTTCTTC. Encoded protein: CASTPGRREYNEQFF.

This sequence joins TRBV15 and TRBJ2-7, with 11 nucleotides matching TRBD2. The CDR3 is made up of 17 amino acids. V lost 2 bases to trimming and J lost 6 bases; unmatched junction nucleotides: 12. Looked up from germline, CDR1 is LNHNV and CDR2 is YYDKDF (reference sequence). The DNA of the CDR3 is TGTGCCACCAGCAGATCCCCTACTAGCGGGAGCCTCCCCGAGCAGTACTTC. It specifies CATSRSPTSGSLPEQYF. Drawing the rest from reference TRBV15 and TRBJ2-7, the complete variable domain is DAMVIQNPRYQVTQFGKPVTLSCSQTLNHNVMYWYQQKSSQAPKLLFHYYDKDFNNEADTPDNFQSRRPNTSFCFLDIRSPGLGDTAMYLCATSRSPTSGSLPEQYFGPGTRLTVT.

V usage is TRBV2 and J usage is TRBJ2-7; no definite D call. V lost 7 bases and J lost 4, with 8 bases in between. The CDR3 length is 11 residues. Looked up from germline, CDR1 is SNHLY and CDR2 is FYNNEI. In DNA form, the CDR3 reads TGTGCCAGCATCTTTACGTACGAGCAGTACTTC. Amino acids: CASIFTYEQYF.